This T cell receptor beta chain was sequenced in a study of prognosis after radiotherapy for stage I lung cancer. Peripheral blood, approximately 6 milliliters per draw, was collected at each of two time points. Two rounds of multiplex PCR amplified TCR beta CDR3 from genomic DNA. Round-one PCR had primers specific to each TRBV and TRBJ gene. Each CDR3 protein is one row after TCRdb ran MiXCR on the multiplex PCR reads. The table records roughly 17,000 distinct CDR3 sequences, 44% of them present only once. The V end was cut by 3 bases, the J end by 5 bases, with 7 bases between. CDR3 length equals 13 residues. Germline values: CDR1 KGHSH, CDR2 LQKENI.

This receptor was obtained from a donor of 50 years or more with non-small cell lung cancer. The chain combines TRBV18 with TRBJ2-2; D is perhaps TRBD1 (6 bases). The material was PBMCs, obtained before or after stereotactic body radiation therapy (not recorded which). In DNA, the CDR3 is TGTGCCAGCTCACCGGGACAAACCGGGGAGCTGTTTTTT. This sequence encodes CASSPGQTGELFF.